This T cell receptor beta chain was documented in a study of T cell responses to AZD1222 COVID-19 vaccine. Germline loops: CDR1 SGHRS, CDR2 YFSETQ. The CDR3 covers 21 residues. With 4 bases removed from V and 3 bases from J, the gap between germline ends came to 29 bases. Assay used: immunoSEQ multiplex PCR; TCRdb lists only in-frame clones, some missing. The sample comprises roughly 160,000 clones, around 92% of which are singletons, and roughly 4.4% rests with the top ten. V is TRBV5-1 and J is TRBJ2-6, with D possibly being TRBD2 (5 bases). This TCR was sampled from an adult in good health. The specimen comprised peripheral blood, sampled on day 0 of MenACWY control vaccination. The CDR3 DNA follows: TGCGCCAGCAGCCTCCGCGCCCTGTCCAAGGGAGAAGGGTATGGGGCCAACGTCCTGACTTTC. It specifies CASSLRALSKGEGYGANVLTF. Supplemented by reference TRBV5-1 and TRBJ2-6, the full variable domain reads KAGVTQTPRYLIKTRGQQVTLSCSPISGHRSVSWYQQTPGQGLQFLFEYFSETQRNKGNFPGRFSGRQFSNSRSEMNVSTLELGDSALYLCASSLRALSKGEGYGANVLTFGAGSRLTVL.